A single sample gave rise to the 26 T cell receptor beta chains below, sequenced in a study of PD-L1 blockade in urothelial cancer. Stated time point: peripheral blood 6 weeks after treatment start. Sequencing used immunoSEQ multiplex PCR; TCRdb keeps in-frame clones, though not all of them. Seen here are roughly 100,000 clones, 70% to 90% observed once, and the top ten hold roughly 8%. Sequencing used PBMCs, obtained around atezolizumab (anti-PD-L1) treatment. These receptors came from a man between 65 and 80 years old with urothelial cancer.

The chain recombines TRBV6-1 with TRBJ2-3, with 8 bases matching TRBD1. The ends lost 4 bases at V and 3 bases at J; junction bases unmatched: 9. The CDR3 spans 16 residues. The germline CDR1 and CDR2 sequences are MNHNS and SASEGT. CDR3 sequence (DNA): TGTGCCAGCAGTGGGAGACAGGGACAGGTAACAGATACGCAGTATTTT. Protein: CASSGRQGQVTDTQYF.

This sequence joins TRBV19 and TRBJ1-5; no clear D gene. This CDR3 spans 14 amino acids. Germline V gene data show CDR1 as LNHDA and CDR2 as SQIVND (reference sequence). The V and J ends lost 5 bases and 2 bases respectively, with 10 bases between them. The CDR3 DNA reads as TGTGCCAGTAGTCTCCAAAGCCGCAATCAGCCCCAGCATTTT. Encoded protein: CASSLQSRNQPQHF.

Only one count was recorded for this clone. The gene calls are TRBV6-1 and TRBJ2-1; 7 nucleotides agree with TRBD1. The V gene end was trimmed by 4 bases and the J gene end by 7 bases; junction bases not matched to a gene: 10. Germline CDR1 MNHNS, CDR2 SASEGT. The CDR3 length is 15 residues. The CDR3 reads CASSVPGTAGNEQFF. The CDR3 nucleotides read TGTGCCAGCAGTGTCCCCGGGACAGCCGGGAATGAGCAGTTCTTC.

The CDR3 here is CASSSSRDRLNTEAFF. The DNA of the CDR3 is TGTGCCAGCAGCTCAAGTCGGGACAGACTAAACACTGAAGCTTTCTTT. The rearrangement links TRBV11-1 to TRBJ1-1; 7 bases agree with TRBD1. The J segment lost 2 bases and the V segment lost 4 bases, leaving 10 bases of the junction unmatched. In germline, CDR1 is SGHAT, CDR2 FQDESV (reference sequence). The CDR3 sequence is 16 residues long.

V is TRBV6-5 and J is TRBJ1-1; D might be TRBD1 (5 bases). The CDR3 runs 12 residues. The germline CDR1 and CDR2 sequences are MNHEY and SVGAGI. Trimming took off 2 bases at V and 7 bases at J, with 8 bases between the two ends. CDR3 protein: CASSYSQGEAFF. The CDR3 coding sequence is TGTGCCAGCAGTTACAGCCAGGGTGAAGCTTTCTTT.

The rearrangement joins TRBV25-1 to TRBJ2-7; 7 bases are a match to TRBD1. The V segment lost 7 bases and the J segment 3 bases; nucleotides outside the gene matches: 9. CDR1 is MGHDK and CDR2 is SYGVNS in the germline V gene. This CDR3 region has 14 residues. CDR3 nucleotides: TGTGCCAGCACCCAAACAGGGGATTTCTACGAGCAGTACTTC. This codes for CASTQTGDFYEQYF.

V and J are TRBV4-1 and TRBJ2-1, with D tentatively TRBD1 (5 bases). Germline CDR1 is MGHRA and CDR2 is YSYEKL. V lost 3 bases and J lost 0, with 12 bases in between. This CDR3 is 16 amino acids long. The CDR3 spells CASSQGQVSSYNEQFF. CDR3 sequence (DNA): TGCGCCAGCAGCCAGGGGCAGGTCAGCTCCTACAATGAGCAGTTCTTC.

J is TRBJ2-3 and V is TRBV6-1; tentative D call: TRBD2 (7 bases). The CDR3 has 16 residues. CDR1 and CDR2 from the germline V gene are MNHNS and SASEGT. Between the trimmed V and J ends, which lost 2 bases and 0 bases, there was a span of 12 bases. The CDR3 spells CASSESGGSSTDTQYF. The CDR3 bases are TGTGCCAGCAGTGAATCGGGGGGCTCGAGCACAGATACGCAGTATTTT.

This sequence joins TRBV7-9 and TRBJ2-7, with 7 positions matching TRBD2. V gave up 5 bases and J gave up 7 bases; unmatched junction bases: 2. The CDR3 has 11 residues. The germline V gene has CDR1 SEHNR and CDR2 FQNEAQ (reference sequence). The CDR3 DNA follows: TGTGCCAGCAGCGTCGGGGGGGAGCAGTACTTC. This sequence encodes CASSVGGEQYF.

CDR3 in DNA: TGTGCCAGCAGCTTAGGGGGGGGGAGAGCTTTCTTT. Protein sequence: CASSLGGGRAFF. The chain links TRBV13 to TRBJ1-1; a weak D match, TRBD1 (5 bases). The V end lost 0 bases, the J end lost 10 bases, and 9 bases lay between the germline ends. The CDR3 consists of 12 residues. Germline assignment: CDR1 PRHDT and CDR2 FYEKMQ (reference sequence).

DNA for the CDR3: TGTGCCAGCAGCCCAGAGGGGGCGCGGGGGGGGGAGACCCAGTACTTC. Its translation is CASSPEGARGGETQYF. The chain couples TRBV9 to TRBJ2-5, with 9 bases lining up with TRBD2. Germline CDR1 reads SGDLS; CDR2 reads YYNGEE. J was trimmed by 5 bases and V by 4 bases; bases with no gene match: 12. The CDR3 totals 16 residues.

This clone was observed once. The chain is built from TRBV7-9 and TRBJ1-2; TRBD1 might be the D (5 bases). Trimming removed 3 bases at V and 6 bases at J, with 8 bases between. The CDR3 runs to 12 residues. Germline V gene lookup returns CDR1 SEHNR and CDR2 FQNEAQ (reference sequence). CDR3 in amino acids: CASSFGHDGYTF. The CDR3 DNA reads TGTGCCAGCAGCTTTGGACATGATGGCTACACCTTC.

V usage is TRBV11-3 and J usage is TRBJ2-7; D perhaps matches TRBD1 (6 bases). The CDR3 has 11 amino acids. The germline CDR1 and CDR2 sequences are SGHNT and YENEEA. V shed 6 bases and J shed 7 bases, with 10 bases lying between them. CDR3 sequence: CASSFRGEQYF. The CDR3 DNA is TGTGCCAGCAGTTTCAGGGGTGAGCAGTACTTC.

This chain links TRBV5-6 with TRBJ2-2; TRBD2 matches at 7 bases. The germline gives CDR1 SGHDT, CDR2 YYEEEE. The CDR3 sequence is 14 residues long. With V trimmed by 4 bases and J by 6 bases, 6 bases remained unmatched. The CDR3 protein is CASSLGGEAGELFF. CDR3 DNA sequence: TGTGCCAGCAGCCTGGGAGGGGAGGCCGGGGAGCTGTTTTTT.

This chain connects TRBV19 to TRBJ1-2; 12 bases are shared with TRBD1. The CDR3 has 16 residues. J gave up 8 bases and V 8 bases, and 15 bases lay outside the gene matches. Germline CDR1 LNHDA, CDR2 SQIVND (reference sequence). DNA for the CDR3: TGTGCCAGTTGTCCTCGGGACAGGGGGCGATCGGGGGGCTACACCTTC. The encoded protein is CASCPRDRGRSGGYTF.

This chain connects TRBV29-1 to TRBJ2-5; D is perhaps TRBD2 (6 bases). The germline V gene encodes CDR1 SQVTM and CDR2 ANQGSEA. The CDR3 extends over 13 amino acids. V was shortened by 5 bases and J by 0 bases, with 10 bases between the two germline ends. The CDR3 DNA sequence: TGCAGCGTTCGCGGGACCCACCAAGAGACCCAGTACTTC. Translation gives CSVRGTHQETQYF.

The J gene is TRBJ1-1, the V gene TRBV9, with TRBD1 as a possible D gene (6 bases). The CDR3 is made up of 14 amino acids. Germline values: CDR1 SGDLS, CDR2 YYNGEE. V lost 3 bases and J lost 4, with 13 bases in between. The CDR3 DNA sequence: TGTGCCAGCAGCGAGACAGGAGGAGTCACTGAAGCTTTCTTT. Translating gives CASSETGGVTEAFF.

In this sample, this clone turned up once. The V call is TRBV5-8, the J call TRBJ2-1; D might be TRBD1 (5 bases). Germline-derived CDR1 and CDR2 are SGHTS and YDEGEE. The CDR3 length is 14 residues. Trimming removed 4 bases at V and 7 bases at J, with 15 bases between. In DNA, the CDR3 is TGTGCCAGCAGCACGCTAAGGGGTCAGAATGAGCAGTTCTTC. Amino acid sequence: CASSTLRGQNEQFF.

For the CDR3, the DNA is TGTGCCAGCAGCTTGTGGGCAGGACAGGGAAGTACGGAGACCCAGTACTTC. Its translation: CASSLWAGQGSTETQYF. V gene TRBV5-5 combines with J gene TRBJ2-5; 8 bases map to TRBD1. CDR3 length: 17 amino acids. The germline CDR1 and CDR2 sequences are SGHKS and YYEKEE (reference sequence). V gave up 1 base and J gave up 5 bases; unmatched junction bases: 13.

J is TRBJ2-4 and V is TRBV19, with 11 nucleotides matching TRBD1. The CDR3 spans 14 residues. The V gene end was trimmed by 5 bases and the J gene end by 8 bases; junction bases not matched to a gene: 5. CDR1 LNHDA and CDR2 SQIVND come from the germline V gene (reference sequence). The CDR3 region is CASSLGQGAYIQYF. Here the CDR3 DNA reads TGTGCCAGTAGTCTCGGACAGGGGGCGTACATTCAGTACTTC.

The chain employs TRBV4-2 and TRBJ2-1; D might be TRBD2 (5 bases). The V gene lost 0 bases and the J gene lost 0 bases, with 9 bases spanning the gap. The CDR3 totals 16 residues. Germline values: CDR1 LGHNA, CDR2 YNFKEQ. This chain's CDR3 is CASSQDSGSSYNEQFF. The DNA for the CDR3 is TGTGCCAGCAGCCAAGATTCGGGAAGCTCCTACAATGAGCAGTTCTTC.

V usage is TRBV5-1 and J usage is TRBJ2-1; TRBD2 agrees at 8 bases. J gave up 8 bases and V 0 bases, and 13 bases lay outside the gene matches. The germline V gene has CDR1 SGHRS and CDR2 YFSETQ. This CDR3 contains 17 residues. CDR3 nucleotides: TGCGCCAGCAGCTTGGCAGACGGCGGGGGGCCAGGGGATGAGCAGTTCTTC. This sequence encodes CASSLADGGGPGDEQFF.

J is TRBJ2-4 and V is TRBV4-3, with 7 positions matching TRBD1. Unmatched junction bases numbered 8, after V lost 0 bases and J lost 6 bases. Germline V lookup: CDR1 LGHNA, CDR2 YSLEER. The CDR3 totals 16 residues. CDR3 protein: CASSQDPTGAGNIQYF. The CDR3 bases are TGCGCCAGCAGCCAAGACCCTACAGGGGCCGGAAACATTCAGTACTTC.

The chain is built from TRBV5-1 and TRBJ2-1; possible D gene TRBD2, 5 bases. Germline CDR1 reads SGHRS; CDR2 reads YFSETQ. Trimming removed 0 bases at V and 7 bases at J, with 11 bases between. The CDR3 is made up of 14 amino acids. DNA of the CDR3: TGCGCCAGCAGCTTGGGCCAGGACTTTAATGAGCAGTTCTTC. Translated, it gives CASSLGQDFNEQFF. The whole variable domain, filled in from reference TRBV5-1 and TRBJ2-1, reads KAGVTQTPRYLIKTRGQQVTLSCSPISGHRSVSWYQQTPGQGLQFLFEYFSETQRNKGNFPGRFSGRQFSNSRSEMNVSTLELGDSALYLCASSLGQDFNEQFFGPGTRLTVL.

The gene calls are TRBV28 and TRBJ1-2, with D possibly matching TRBD1 (5 bases). In germline, CDR1 is MDHEN, CDR2 SYDVKM. V gave up 2 bases and J gave up 8 bases, with 9 bases separating them. This CDR3 spans 12 amino acids. The CDR3: CASSLGGYGYTF. The CDR3 nucleotides read TGTGCCAGCAGTTTAGGGGGGTACGGCTACACCTTC.

The chain links TRBV6-6 to TRBJ2-7, with TRBD2 matching 7 bases. Germline lookup yields CDR1 MNHNY and CDR2 SVGAGI (reference sequence). CDR3 length: 12 residues. The junction had 10 bases not matched to a gene; V was cut back by 11 bases and J by 6 bases. The CDR3 protein is CAAGTNGSEQYF. The CDR3 DNA sequence: TGTGCCGCTGGGACTAACGGGAGCGAGCAGTACTTC.